Each of the 29 T cell receptor beta chains below was sequenced from the same sample in a study of T cell responses to AZD1222 COVID-19 vaccine. Clones were sequenced by immunoSEQ multiplex PCR, and TCRdb holds only the in-frame ones, with some missing. The table shows about 110,000 clones, with around 92% occurring only once. Sequencing was performed on peripheral blood, taken on day 0 of AZD1222 vaccination. Receptors were obtained from an adult in good health.

This clone was seen more than once but under ten times. Different DNA sequences within this sample yield the same CDR3. The J gene is TRBJ1-2, the V gene TRBV7-2; no reliable D call. From germline, CDR1 is SGHTA and CDR2 FQGNSA. The CDR3 is 15 amino acids. The V end was cut by 1 base, the J end by 0 bases, with 9 bases between. In nucleotides, the CDR3 is TGTGCCAGCAGCTTAGACCGGGTAGCTAACTATGGCTACACCTTC. Its protein is CASSLDRVANYGYTF.

V is TRBV6-5 and J is TRBJ2-7; D might be TRBD1 or TRBD2, each matching 5 bases. Trimming removed 8 bases at V and 2 bases at J, with 16 bases between. Germline lookup yields CDR1 MNHEY and CDR2 SVGAGI. This CDR3 spans 14 amino acids. The CDR3: CASRRGAVAYEQYF. The CDR3 DNA reads as TGTGCCAGCCGTCGAGGGGCAGTCGCCTACGAGCAGTACTTC.

The V call is TRBV3-1 (or the pseudogene TRBV3-2), the J call TRBJ1-1; 7 bases line up with TRBD1. Per germline, CDR1 LGHDT and CDR2 YNNKEL (reference sequence). The CDR3 is made up of 15 amino acids. Trimming at V came to 2 bases and at J to 0 bases, leaving 3 bases not matched to a gene. The CDR3: CASSQPRGMNTEAFF. For the CDR3, the DNA is TGTGCCAGCAGCCAACCCAGGGGGATGAACACTGAAGCTTTCTTT.

This sequence joins TRBV29-1 and TRBJ1-2; 9 nucleotides align to TRBD1. V lost 3 bases to trimming and J lost 6 bases; unmatched junction nucleotides: 5. Germline loops: CDR1 SQVTM, CDR2 ANQGSEA. This CDR3 comprises 13 residues. Here the CDR3 reads CSVEGGQGHGYTF. The CDR3 region has the DNA TGCAGCGTTGAGGGGGGACAGGGTCATGGCTACACCTTC.

The chain carries TRBV18 and TRBJ1-2; D gene unclear. The V gene's germline CDR1 is KGHSH and CDR2 LQKENI. V was shortened by 3 bases and J by 5 bases, with 13 bases between the two germline ends. The CDR3 sequence is 14 residues long. CDR3 sequence (DNA): TGTGCCAGCTCACCCCCCTCCCGCGATTATGGCTACACCTTC. It translates to CASSPPSRDYGYTF. The complete variable domain, with remaining parts taken from reference TRBV18 and TRBJ1-2, reads NAGVMQNPRHLVRRRGQEARLRCSPMKGHSHVYWYRQLPEEGLKFMVYLQKENIIDESGMPKERFSAEFPKEGPSILRIQQVVRGDSAAYFCASSPPSRDYGYTFGSGTRLTVV.

The rearrangement uses TRBV7-8 and TRBJ2-5; 10 bases are shared with TRBD2. The CDR3 length is 14 residues. The V gene end was trimmed by 1 base and the J gene end by 9 bases; junction bases not matched to a gene: 5. From germline, CDR1 is SGHVS and CDR2 FQNEAQ. The CDR3 is CASSLEGSGRPQYF. The CDR3 bases are TGTGCCAGCAGCTTAGAGGGTAGCGGGAGGCCCCAGTACTTC.

This sequence joins TRBV7-8 and TRBJ2-6; 7 nucleotides align to TRBD1. This CDR3 comprises 12 residues. Germline CDR1 reads SGHVS; CDR2 reads FQNEAQ. The V gene end was trimmed by 1 base and the J gene end by 14 bases; junction bases not matched to a gene: 2. CDR3 sequence reads: CASSLGDRLLTF. Written as DNA, the CDR3 is TGTGCCAGCAGCTTAGGGGACAGACTCCTGACTTTC.

The rearrangement joins TRBV11-2 to TRBJ2-2, with 7 bases that match TRBD1. The germline gives CDR1 SGHAT, CDR2 FQNNGV. J was trimmed by 7 bases and V by 4 bases; bases with no gene match: 9. The CDR3 is made up of 15 amino acids. CDR3 in DNA: TGTGCCAGCAGCTCTCGTGACAGGGCAGTCGGGGAGCTGTTTTTT. It is translated as CASSSRDRAVGELFF.

The gene calls are TRBV19 and TRBJ1-2; a possible D gene is TRBD1 (5 bases). Trimming pared 1 base from V and 6 bases from J, leaving 15 bases between. The CDR3 is 15 residues long. CDR1 and CDR2 from the germline V gene are LNHDA and SQIVND (reference sequence). The CDR3 sequence: CASSIAYDRKDGYTF. DNA of the CDR3: TGTGCCAGTAGTATAGCCTACGACAGAAAGGATGGCTACACCTTC.

The chain recombines TRBV5-1 with TRBJ2-7, with 12 bases identical to TRBD1. The CDR3 loop spans 14 amino acids. Per germline, CDR1 SGHRS and CDR2 YFSETQ. Trimming at V came to 5 bases and at J to 4 bases, leaving 4 bases not matched to a gene. The CDR3 sequence: CASRGTGGVYEQYF. The CDR3 bases are TGCGCCAGCAGGGGGACAGGGGGCGTGTACGAGCAGTACTTC.

The chain recombines TRBV5-1 with TRBJ2-7; perhaps TRBD2 as D (6 bases). V was pared by 2 bases and J by 1 base, with 10 bases between. Germline V gene lookup returns CDR1 SGHRS and CDR2 YFSETQ. There are 14 residues in the CDR3. CDR3: CASSFGGSSYEQYF. CDR3 DNA sequence: TGCGCCAGCAGCTTCGGGGGATCGTCCTACGAGCAGTACTTC. The complete variable domain, with remaining parts taken from reference TRBV5-1 and TRBJ2-7, reads KAGVTQTPRYLIKTRGQQVTLSCSPISGHRSVSWYQQTPGQGLQFLFEYFSETQRNKGNFPGRFSGRQFSNSRSEMNVSTLELGDSALYLCASSFGGSSYEQYFGPGTRLTVT.

The V and J genes are TRBV29-1 and TRBJ1-1; TRBD1 might be the D (5 bases). Trimming pared 3 bases from V and 8 bases from J, leaving 10 bases between. Germline CDR1 reads SQVTM; CDR2 reads ANQGSEA. This CDR3 contains 11 residues. The DNA for the CDR3 is TGCAGCGTTGATGGGGCGGGGGAAGCTTTCTTT. Its translation is CSVDGAGEAFF.

This chain links TRBV5-1 with TRBJ2-7; 9 nucleotides align to TRBD1. Per the germline V gene, CDR1 is SGHRS and CDR2 is YFSETQ. V trimming: 0 bases; J trimming: 4 bases; junction bases outside the gene matches: 8. CDR3 length: 16 amino acids. DNA for the CDR3: TGCGCCAGCAGCTTGGAGCTCTTGACAGGGGGGTACGAGCAGTACTTC. Residues: CASSLELLTGGYEQYF. Complete variable domain (other parts from reference TRBV5-1 and TRBJ2-7): KAGVTQTPRYLIKTRGQQVTLSCSPISGHRSVSWYQQTPGQGLQFLFEYFSETQRNKGNFPGRFSGRQFSNSRSEMNVSTLELGDSALYLCASSLELLTGGYEQYFGPGTRLTVT.

Only one count was recorded for this clone. The chain carries TRBV5-1 and TRBJ1-1; D gene ambiguous. Looked up from germline, CDR1 is SGHRS and CDR2 is YFSETQ. The CDR3 is 14 amino acids. V was shortened by 0 bases and J by 4 bases, with 10 bases between the two germline ends. The CDR3 region is CASSLGVFGTEAFF. In DNA form, the CDR3 reads TGCGCCAGCAGCTTGGGTGTTTTTGGCACTGAAGCTTTCTTT.

This rearrangement joins TRBV11-3 to TRBJ1-1, with TRBD1 matching 11 bases. This CDR3 is built from 15 residues. Per the germline V gene, CDR1 is SGHNT and CDR2 is YENEEA. The junction had 7 bases not matched to a gene; V was cut back by 5 bases and J by 5 bases. This chain's CDR3 is CASSTDRGQVTEAFF. Written as DNA, the CDR3 is TGTGCCAGCAGCACGGACAGGGGGCAGGTAACTGAAGCTTTCTTT.

The chain combines TRBV2 with TRBJ2-6; D possibly corresponds to TRBD1 (5 bases). CDR1 is SNHLY, CDR2 FYNNEI, per germline. This CDR3 region has 16 residues. V was clipped by 10 bases and J by 2 bases, with 18 bases between them. The CDR3 DNA reads TGTGCCAACCCACCGGCAGGGTACACTGGGGCCAACGTCCTGACTTTC. This translates into CANPPAGYTGANVLTF.

The chain carries TRBV9 and TRBJ1-2; D gene ambiguous. This CDR3 has 14 residues. V shed 4 bases and J shed 4 bases, with 14 bases lying between them. Germline CDR1 SGDLS, CDR2 YYNGEE. The CDR3 nucleotides are TGTGCCAGCAGCCCGAACACCGGTCTCTATGGCTACACCTTC. Translating it yields CASSPNTGLYGYTF.

This chain joins TRBV28 and TRBJ2-1, with D uncertain. CDR1 is MDHEN, CDR2 SYDVKM, per germline. Between the trimmed V and J ends, which lost 2 bases and 6 bases, there was a span of 5 bases. The CDR3 runs to 12 residues. As DNA, the CDR3 is TGTGCCAGCAGTTTAAACGTCAATGAGCAGTTCTTC. Translation: CASSLNVNEQFF.

CDR3 region: CASSPRQTFNSPLHF. The CDR3 DNA follows: TGTGCCAGCAGCCCAAGACAGACTTTCAATTCACCCCTCCACTTT. The chain employs TRBV7-2 and TRBJ1-6, with D possibly matching TRBD1 (5 bases). The V end lost 5 bases, the J end lost 7 bases, and 15 bases lay between the germline ends. Germline loops: CDR1 SGHTA, CDR2 FQGNSA. The CDR3 runs 15 residues.

This clone was detected many times. The rearrangement uses TRBV6-5 and TRBJ1-5; possible D gene TRBD1, 6 bases. Between the trimmed V and J ends, which lost 6 bases and 4 bases, there was a span of 13 bases. CDR1 is MNHEY, CDR2 SVGAGI, per germline. CDR3 length: 14 residues. Written as DNA, the CDR3 is TGTGCCAGCAGGCCGACAGGCCGGAATCAGCCCCAGCATTTT. This codes for CASRPTGRNQPQHF.

The chain combines TRBV19 with TRBJ2-6; TRBD1 aligns across 8 bases. The CDR3 spans 16 residues. The J segment lost 0 bases and the V segment lost 8 bases, leaving 6 bases of the junction unmatched. Germline CDR1 reads LNHDA; CDR2 reads SQIVND (reference sequence). CDR3 nucleotide sequence: TGTGCCAGTGGAGCAGACAGGGGCTCTGGGGCCAACGTCCTGACTTTC. It translates to CASGADRGSGANVLTF.

This clone was picked up one time. This sequence joins TRBV7-9 and TRBJ2-1, with TRBD2 matching 7 bases. The germline V gene has CDR1 SEHNR and CDR2 FQNEAQ (reference sequence). CDR3 length equals 15 residues. The V segment lost 2 bases and the J segment 7 bases; nucleotides outside the gene matches: 8. The CDR3 nucleotides read TGTGCCAGCAGCTTACGCGGGAGCGTTTGGAATGAGCAGTTCTTC. It is translated as CASSLRGSVWNEQFF.

This clone was found a few times. V usage is TRBV6-2 or TRBV6-3 and J usage is TRBJ2-7, with D perhaps TRBD2 (5 bases). Trimming took 2 bases from V and 3 from J, leaving 8 bases between them. Germline V gene sequence: CDR1 MNHEY, CDR2 SVGEGT. CDR3 length: 13 amino acids. The CDR3 reads CASSYEEDYEQYF. The CDR3 DNA reads TGTGCCAGCAGTTACGAGGAGGACTACGAGCAGTACTTC.

Only one count was recorded for this clone. This chain joins TRBV18 and TRBJ2-2; D call uncertain. The V gene's germline CDR1 is KGHSH and CDR2 LQKENI. This CDR3 spans 14 amino acids. Trimming removed 0 bases from V and 5 bases from J, with 7 bases in between. CDR3 sequence: CASSPPSLTGELFF. CDR3 in DNA: TGTGCCAGCTCACCACCGAGCTTGACCGGGGAGCTGTTTTTT.

The rearrangement uses TRBV21-1 and TRBJ2-1. TRBV21-1 is a pseudogene. The length of the CDR3 is 16 residues. The CDR3 region is CASSKKGVGGPREQFF. CDR3 coding DNA: TGTGCCAGCAGCAAAAAAGGGGTAGGGGGGCCCAGGGAGCAGTTCTTC.

Here the CDR3 DNA reads TGTGCCAGCAGCTTGCTTGCGGGAGAAACCTACGAGCAGTACTTC. Its translation: CASSLLAGETYEQYF. This rearrangement joins TRBV5-6 to TRBJ2-7; 7 bases match TRBD2. This CDR3 contains 15 residues. V trimming: 1 base; J trimming: 2 bases; junction bases outside the gene matches: 6. CDR1 is SGHDT and CDR2 is YYEEEE in the germline V gene.

This clone was observed a few times. The genes are TRBV11-3 and TRBJ1-1; a weak D match, TRBD1 (5 bases). Germline V CDR1 and CDR2: SGHNT, YENEEA. The CDR3 contains 12 residues. Trimming pared 5 bases from V and 9 bases from J, leaving 13 bases between. The CDR3 loop is CASSMGTSKAFF. For the CDR3, the DNA is TGTGCCAGCAGCATGGGGACTTCGAAAGCTTTCTTT.

This rearrangement joins TRBV9 to TRBJ1-1; D is unclear. This CDR3 has 14 amino acids. The germline CDR1 and CDR2 sequences are SGDLS and YYNGEE. Trimming cost V 3 bases and J 1 base, with 10 bases left between them. This CDR3 reads CASSGSGWNTEAFF. The CDR3 nucleotides read TGTGCCAGCAGCGGCAGCGGGTGGAACACTGAAGCTTTCTTT.

This rearrangement joins TRBV28 to TRBJ2-7; no clear D. Trimming removed 8 bases at V and 7 bases at J, with 15 bases between. Germline loops: CDR1 MDHEN, CDR2 SYDVKM. The CDR3 totals 12 residues. Here the CDR3 reads CASLRGSLEQYF. In nucleotides, the CDR3 is TGTGCCAGCCTCCGAGGATCTTTAGAGCAGTACTTC.